The present T cell receptor (beta chain) was sequenced within a study of monozygotic twins with inflammatory bowel disease (dated by TCRdb to 2018 to 2020). Some background on the complete study: In total, around 28 monozygotic twin pairs made up the full study: 19 Danish pairs, all IBD-discordant, plus nine German pairs, of which four were IBD-concordant and five were IBD-discordant. Each individual had, on average, about 151 000 unique TCRalpha sequences and 181 000 unique TCRbeta sequences available for analysis. Disease-associated traits were sought mainly through comparisons between IBD patients and their genetically identical healthy co-twins within discordant pairs. Study-level results and caveats: The analysis was unable to tell apart different T cell subtypes. TCRbeta repertoire diversity, by inverse Simpson index, was decreased in IBD patients compared with their healthy co-twins. Differing immunosuppressive treatments among patients may have added background noise and inter-individual variability to the repertoires. Concordant and discordant twins showed no difference in repertoire similarity, possibly because of limited statistical power. Compared with healthy twins, IBD patients had fewer clonotypes in common with other individuals, a difference most pronounced in patients showing signs of disease activity. The results gave no support for a single strong signal or clonotype linked to IBD.

Inclusive of the bounding cysteine and phenylalanine, the CDR3 is 13 residues long. DNA was not recorded. Sequences MNHEY (CDR1) and SMNVEV (CDR2) are obtained from the germline V gene (reference sequence). From each donor, an approximately 2.3 ml peripheral blood sample was drawn into PAXgene tubes and stored at -80 degrees C. Without any T cell sorting, total RNA was extracted from whole blood using the PAXgene blood miRNA kit on an automated QIAcube. Peripheral blood from monozygotic twin pairs who were concordant or discordant for inflammatory bowel disease underwent deep TCRalpha and TCRbeta repertoire profiling using unique molecular barcoding. For every twin pair, smoking habits were documented, and each individual was categorised as a current, former or never smoker. Comments on this clonotype: It lacks a known antigen.

Library preparation was by 5' RACE. The input for every TCR library was 3500 ng of total RNA. For each sample, cDNA synthesis with SMARTScribe reverse transcriptase was split into eight separate reactions. During cDNA synthesis, template switching introduced unique molecular identifiers that contained a 6-nucleotide sample barcode. Two nested PCRs of around 15 and 10 cycles amplified the TCRalpha and TCRbeta cDNA, and bead purification followed each PCR. Before amplification, cDNA was treated with uracil DNA-glycosylase and purified using the QIAquick PCR purification kit. The second PCR added Illumina TruSeq-compatible adapters along with sample-specific barcodes. Library quality and concentration were checked on TapeStation and Qubit, and libraries were pooled at approximately 5 ng each. Sequencing of the pooled libraries was done on an Illumina HiSeq2500 single-index Rapid Run using custom sequencing primers and 2 x 100 bp reads. The published analysis was carried out like this. MiGEC version 1.2.6 was used for UMI-based consensus assembly, which corrected PCR and sequencing errors. MiXCR version 2.1.1 was used to carry out V(D)J alignment, clonotype assembly and CDR3 extraction. To normalise gene usage, clonotype sharing and MAIT/NKT TCR abundance, the top 1000, 10 000 and 20 000 clonotypes in each sample were analysed. After downsampling to 27 000 UMIs, diversity was calculated as the inverse Simpson index using the vegan R package. Statistical testing used paired Mann-Whitney U tests on the discordant twin pairs and applied Benjamini-Hochberg correction for multiple testing. Reads reprocessed by TCRdb are summarized as one entry per CDR3 protein sequence, and DNA is absent. The V and J calls shown here were made by TCRdb, not taken from the authors' results. The sample's table covers under 150,000 distinct CDR3 sequences. 2.4% of the sample goes to the ten largest clones.

The TCR originated in a human donor with ulcerative colitis or Crohn's disease, or a healthy co-twin of an affected twin (not recorded which). Specimen: blood. Recombination linked TRBV27 to TRBJ2-7; TCRdb proposes TRBD1, but this gene call is untestable without DNA. The CDR3 region has the sequence CASTSKGQYEQYF.